The present T cell receptor beta chain was sequenced within a study of T cells in Graves' hyperthyroidism and ophthalmopathy. A note on this clonotype: No antigen is known for it.

Trimming left V 4 bases short and J 7 bases short, with 7 bases between. Germline V gene sequence: CDR1 ENHRY, CDR2 SYGVKD. The CDR3 covers 11 residues. The CDR3 regions of TCR beta were amplified from RNA transcripts. TCR CDR3 underwent first-round RT-PCR with the HTBI primer set. TCRdb re-analysed the multiplex PCR reads in MiXCR, keeping a single row per CDR3 protein. The data hold a few hundred thousand distinct CDR3 sequences, with 46% observed a single time. The study's findings and limits: Peripheral blood also featured most of the thyroid clonotypes expanded above 0.001.

Sequences were obtained from peripheral blood or thyroid tissue (not recorded which). V and J are TRBV10-3 and TRBJ1-1; D is unresolved. This TCR derives from a woman aged 18-30 years with Graves' hyperthyroidism. CDR3 sequence reads: CAISVGDEAFF. For the CDR3, the DNA is TGTGCCATCAGTGTCGGAGATGAAGCTTTCTTT.